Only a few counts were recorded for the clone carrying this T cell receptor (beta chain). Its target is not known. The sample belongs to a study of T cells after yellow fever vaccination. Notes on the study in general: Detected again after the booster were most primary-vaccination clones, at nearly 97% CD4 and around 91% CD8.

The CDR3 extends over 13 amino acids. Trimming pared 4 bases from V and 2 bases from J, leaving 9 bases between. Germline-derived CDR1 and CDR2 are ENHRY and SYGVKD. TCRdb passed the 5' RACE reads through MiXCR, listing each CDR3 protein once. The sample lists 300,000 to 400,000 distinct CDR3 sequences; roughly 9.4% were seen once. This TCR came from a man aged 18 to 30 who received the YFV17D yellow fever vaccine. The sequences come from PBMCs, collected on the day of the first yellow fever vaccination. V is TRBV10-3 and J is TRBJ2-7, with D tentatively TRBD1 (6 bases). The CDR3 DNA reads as TGTGCCATCAGTGTGCAGGGGACCTACGAGCAGTACTTC. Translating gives CAISVQGTYEQYF.